The rows below give T cell receptor beta chains drawn from one sample of a study of blood T cell repertoires in COVID-19. The assay was immunoSEQ multiplex PCR, and TCRdb's table has in-frame clones only and misses some. The table lists 200,000 to 250,000 clones, approximately 90% of them singletons. Sequencing used peripheral blood. Source of these receptors: a woman aged 18-35 years who had recovered from COVID-19. The CDR3 runs from the conserved cysteine through the conserved F or W. The D gene is left open where the match is weak. Clone size appears in some rows only: once, few, many, or a class for an expanded clone.

j_call,v_call,clone_size,d_call,cdr3_nt,cdr3_aa
TRBJ2-1,TRBV6-1,once,TRBD1,TGTGCCAGCAGTGACCTAGGGGGCCGCTACAATGAGCAGTTCTTC,CASSDLGGRYNEQFF
TRBJ2-1,TRBV9,NA,NA,TGTGCCAGCAGCCCGAGGGGAATACAGGGAAATAATGAGCAGTTCTTC,CASSPRGIQGNNEQFF
TRBJ2-1,TRBV12-3/TRBV12-4,NA,NA,TGTGCCAGCAGACACAGGTCCTACAATGAGCAGTTCTTC,CASRHRSYNEQFF
TRBJ2-3,TRBV6-5,once,NA,TGTGCCAGCAGTTACCCTACTAGCCCCGATACGCAGTATTTT,CASSYPTSPDTQYF
TRBJ2-1,TRBV9,NA,NA,TGTGCCAGCAGCGTAGGGCCCAACTCCTACAATGAGCAGTTCTTC,CASSVGPNSYNEQFF
TRBJ2-7,TRBV5-5,NA,NA,TGTGCCAGCAGCTTGGATGGGCTGGGCTACGAGCAGTACTTC,CASSLDGLGYEQYF
TRBJ2-5,TRBV6-5,many,NA,TGTGCCAGCAGTTGGGCACTTAAGGGGGAGACCCAGTACTTC,CASSWALKGETQYF
TRBJ2-7,TRBV11-3,NA,TRBD2,TGTGCCAGCGACCTAGCGGAAACCTACGCCGAGCAGTACTTC,CASDLAETYAEQYF
TRBJ1-2,TRBV19,NA,NA,TGTGCCAGTAGTTTCTCGACAGGCGTCTATGGCTACACCTTC,CASSFSTGVYGYTF
TRBJ2-7,TRBV19,NA,NA,TGTGCCAGTAGCCGACAGGCGAGGCACCACTCCTACGAGCAGTACTTC,CASSRQARHHSYEQYF
TRBJ2-5,TRBV7-2,NA,NA,TGTGCCAGCAGCTTAGAGCGTAATTCAGAGACCCAGTACTTC,CASSLERNSETQYF
TRBJ2-2,TRBV5-1,NA,NA,TGCGCCAGCAGCCCACTGGGGGGAGGTTACACCGGGGAGCTGTTTTTT,CASSPLGGGYTGELFF
TRBJ2-2,TRBV20-1,NA,NA,TGCAGTGCTAGTGGTCAGAACACCGGGGAGCTGTTTTTT,CSASGQNTGELFF
TRBJ2-3,TRBV12-2,NA,NA,TGTGCAAGTCGCCCAACGCGGGAATCGCCCAGGAATACGCAGTATTTT,CASRPTRESPRNTQYF
TRBJ1-5,TRBV6-6,NA,NA,TGTGCCAGCAGTCAGGATTCAGGGGACCCCTTCTCTAGCAATCAGCCCCAGCATTTT,CASSQDSGDPFSSNQPQHF
TRBJ2-5,TRBV5-1,NA,TRBD1,TGCGCCAGCAGCTCTACAGGGGAGGAGACCCAGTACTTC,CASSSTGEETQYF
TRBJ2-5,TRBV9,NA,NA,TGTGCCAGCAGCGGGGGCCATGGGCAAGAGACCCAGTACTTC,CASSGGHGQETQYF
TRBJ2-7,TRBV5-1,NA,NA,TGCGCCAGCAGCCCCAACTCCTACGAGCAGTACTTC,CASSPNSYEQYF
TRBJ2-3,TRBV14,few,NA,TGTGCCAGCAGCCCTCGGTCAGATACGCAGTATTTT,CASSPRSDTQYF
TRBJ2-1,TRBV19,NA,TRBD2,TGTGCCAGTAGTATAGAGGTGGGACTACCAGGCGATGAGCAGTTCTTC,CASSIEVGLPGDEQFF
TRBJ1-3,TRBV4-3,NA,TRBD1,TGCGCCAGCAGCCAGGGCGGGACAGCGGACACCATATATTTT,CASSQGGTADTIYF
TRBJ1-1,TRBV3-1/TRBV3-2,NA,NA,TGTGCCAGCAGCCAAGTTCGGGTACCAGCTGAAGCTTTCTTT,CASSQVRVPAEAFF
TRBJ1-2,TRBV5-4,NA,NA,TGTGCCAGCAGCTTTTTCAGGGATGATGGCTACACCTTC,CASSFFRDDGYTF
TRBJ2-1,TRBV7-3,NA,TRBD2,TGTGCCAGCAGCTTAATCGCGGGAGGGAGCTCCTACAATGAGCAGTTCTTC,CASSLIAGGSSYNEQFF
TRBJ1-2,TRBV3-1/TRBV3-2,NA,NA,TGTGCCAGCAGCCAAGCATTAGGGGATGGCTACACCTTC,CASSQALGDGYTF
TRBJ2-1,TRBV28,once,TRBD1,TGTGCCAGCGGGGACAGCCTAAGTCGCAATGAGCAGTTCTTC,CASGDSLSRNEQFF
TRBJ2-5,TRBV10-2,NA,TRBD2,TGCGCCAGCATGGGACTAGCGAGGAAGACCCAGTACTTC,CASMGLARKTQYF
TRBJ1-1,TRBV13,NA,NA,TGTGCCAGCAGCTTTACGGGGGGCTTTACTGAAGCTTTCTTT,CASSFTGGFTEAFF
TRBJ1-6,TRBV13,NA,NA,TGTGCCAGCCGGGGTGTCTATAATTCACCCCTCCACTTT,CASRGVYNSPLHF
TRBJ2-5,TRBV30,NA,TRBD1,TGTGCCTGGAGTGTACAACAGGGGGGTGTTTCGACCCAGTACTTC,CAWSVQQGGVSTQYF
TRBJ2-7,TRBV27,NA,NA,TGTGCCAGCTCCTTAAGGGGAATACCTTACGAGCAGTACTTC,CASSLRGIPYEQYF
TRBJ1-2,TRBV19,few,NA,TGTGCCAGTAGTACGCCACTGGATGGCTACACCTTC,CASSTPLDGYTF
TRBJ1-3,TRBV7-9,NA,TRBD1,TGTGCCAGCAGCTACGGGACAGGGGCGGACACCATATATTTT,CASSYGTGADTIYF
TRBJ1-1,TRBV7-2,NA,NA,TGTGCCAGCAGACGGGCAGGGGCCGGGACTGAAGCTTTCTTT,CASRRAGAGTEAFF
TRBJ1-5,TRBV28,NA,NA,TGTGCCAGCAGTTTTCCCGACACCCTCAATCAGCCCCAGCATTTT,CASSFPDTLNQPQHF